One sample yielded the 15 T cell receptor beta chains listed below, sequenced in a study of preoperative IRX-2 immunotherapy in early breast cancer. Measured with immunoSEQ multiplex PCR; TCRdb has only the in-frame clones, and not every one. The sample carries 30,000 or so clones, around 86% recorded once. Treatment described: preoperative locoregional IRX-2 cytokine immunotherapy. The specimen comprised lymph node tissue, sampled from a patient treated with IRX-2 immunotherapy. The receptors were sampled from a human donor with breast cancer.

The V gene is TRBV7-8, the J gene TRBJ1-1, with a possible D match to TRBD1 (5 bases). This CDR3 is 13 amino acids long. CDR1 is SGHVS, CDR2 FQNEAQ, per germline. V lost 7 bases, J lost 5 bases, and 14 bases lay in between. The CDR3 nucleotides read TGTGCCAGCACCTTCAGGGATTCGACTGAAGCTTTCTTT. This codes for CASTFRDSTEAFF.

The chain joins TRBV5-1 to TRBJ2-7; 9 positions agree with TRBD1. Germline CDR1 is SGHRS and CDR2 is YFSETQ. CDR3 size: 15 residues. V shed 1 base, J shed 7 bases, and the junction held 9 bases outside the gene matches. The chain's CDR3 is CASSLMGQGSKEQYF. In DNA, the CDR3 is TGCGCCAGCAGCTTGATGGGACAGGGATCAAAGGAGCAGTACTTC.

CDR3 protein: CASSYGGLYEQYF. Here the CDR3 DNA reads TGTGCCAGCAGTTACGGGGGCCTCTACGAGCAGTACTTC. This rearrangement joins TRBV6-8 to TRBJ2-7; tentative D call: TRBD1 (6 bases). Between the trimmed V and J ends, which lost 2 bases and 3 bases, there was a span of 8 bases. Germline V CDR1 and CDR2: MNHGY, SAAAGT. CDR3 length: 13 residues.

V usage is TRBV28 and J usage is TRBJ1-6; D is undetermined. CDR3 length: 15 amino acids. Between the trimmed V and J ends, which lost 8 bases and 4 bases, there was a span of 15 bases. Germline V gene lookup returns CDR1 MDHEN and CDR2 SYDVKM. As DNA, the CDR3 is TGTGCCAGCGGAGAACCGGGCCATTATAATTCACCCCTCCACTTT. Encoded protein: CASGEPGHYNSPLHF.

This clone appeared once. The chain has TRBV28 and TRBJ1-1; D unclear. The germline V and J ends were trimmed by 6 bases and 0 bases, with 11 bases remaining between them. The CDR3 sequence is 14 residues long. Germline assignment: CDR1 MDHEN and CDR2 SYDVKM. The CDR3 sequence is CASRSPLMNTEAFF. As DNA, the CDR3 is TGTGCCAGCAGATCCCCCCTGATGAACACTGAAGCTTTCTTT.

The chain joins TRBV5-1 to TRBJ1-5; weak D call: TRBD1 (5 bases). This CDR3 has 16 residues. The V end lost 0 bases, the J end lost 5 bases, and 15 bases lay between the germline ends. The germline gives CDR1 SGHRS, CDR2 YFSETQ. The DNA for the CDR3 is TGCGCCAGCAGCTTGGGCGGGGGATCGAGCGATCAGCCCCAGCATTTT. This translates into CASSLGGGSSDQPQHF.

This chain connects TRBV6-8 to TRBJ2-3; the match to TRBD2 covers 11 bases. Germline assignment: CDR1 MNHGY and CDR2 SAAAGT. This CDR3 has 16 residues. V shed 6 bases, J shed 1 base, and the junction held 6 bases outside the gene matches. The CDR3 is CASSPPSGRRTDTQYF. CDR3 nucleotides: TGTGCCAGCAGCCCTCCTAGCGGGAGGCGCACAGATACGCAGTATTTT.

CDR3 loop: CSVDVSGIEQYF. CDR3 in DNA: TGCAGCGTTGACGTTAGCGGGATCGAGCAGTACTTC. The chain has TRBV29-1 and TRBJ2-7, with TRBD2 identical over 8 bases. The CDR3 sequence is 12 residues long. The germline CDR1 and CDR2 sequences are SQVTM and ANQGSEA. Trimming cost V 3 bases and J 6 bases; bases outside gene matches: 4.

This clone was found a few times. The gene calls are TRBV6-8 and TRBJ1-4; TRBD1 aligns across 11 bases. The CDR3 spans 15 residues. CDR1 is MNHGY, CDR2 SAAAGT, per germline. V was clipped by 6 bases and J by 10 bases; unmatched bases: 10. The CDR3 is CASSRPGQGGGKLFF. DNA of the CDR3: TGTGCCAGCAGCAGACCGGGACAGGGGGGAGGAAAACTGTTTTTT.

The chain has TRBV6-8 and TRBJ1-3; no clear D gene. CDR1 MNHGY and CDR2 SAAAGT come from the germline V gene. CDR3 size: 17 residues. V was trimmed by 2 bases and J by 0 bases, leaving 14 bases between them. CDR3 sequence: CASSYGEIAHSGNTIYF. In DNA, the CDR3 is TGTGCCAGCAGTTACGGGGAGATAGCTCACTCTGGAAACACCATATATTTT.

The chain has TRBV30 and TRBJ2-6; D might be TRBD1 or TRBD2, each matching 5 bases. CDR1 and CDR2 from the germline V gene are GTSNPN and SVGIG (reference sequence). The CDR3 sequence is 18 residues long. The V and J ends lost 1 base and 2 bases respectively, with 18 bases between them. The CDR3 DNA reads as TGTGCCTGGAGTGCGAGGGGCTTAGCATCGCCTGGGGCCAACGTCCTGACTTTC. It encodes CAWSARGLASPGANVLTF.

This chain joins TRBV6-8 and TRBJ2-5; unclear D gene. Germline assignment: CDR1 MNHGY and CDR2 SAAAGT. The V gene lost 2 bases and the J gene lost 2 bases, with 9 bases spanning the gap. The length of the CDR3 is 14 residues. The DNA for the CDR3 is TGTGCCAGCAGTTACAGGCCTACACAAGAGACCCAGTACTTC. It codes for CASSYRPTQETQYF.

V usage is TRBV18 and J usage is TRBJ1-1; 10 bases are shared with TRBD1. There are 17 residues in the CDR3. J gave up 0 bases and V 1 base, and 5 bases lay outside the gene matches. CDR1 is KGHSH, CDR2 LQKENI, per germline. The CDR3 nucleotides read TGTGCCAGCTCACCACGCCGGGACAGGGGCATGAACACTGAAGCTTTCTTT. This gives the protein CASSPRRDRGMNTEAFF.

The chain combines TRBV28 with TRBJ2-7; D is unclear. The germline V gene has CDR1 MDHEN and CDR2 SYDVKM. This CDR3 has 13 residues. Trimming left V 6 bases short and J 2 bases short, with 11 bases between. The CDR3 region is CASSPLTTYEQYF. In DNA, the CDR3 is TGTGCCAGCAGCCCTCTCACCACCTACGAGCAGTACTTC.

The rearrangement links TRBV28 to TRBJ2-1; 10 nucleotides match TRBD2. This CDR3 is 15 amino acids long. V dropped 6 bases and J dropped 3; count of bases not matched to a gene: 5. Germline CDR1 reads MDHEN; CDR2 reads SYDVKM. CDR3 amino acids: CASSERLAGYNEQFF. The CDR3 DNA sequence: TGTGCCAGCAGCGAAAGACTAGCGGGCTACAATGAGCAGTTCTTC.